This T cell receptor beta chain comes out of a study of blood T cell repertoires in COVID-19. There are 15 residues in the CDR3. V lost 2 bases, J lost 5 bases, and 7 bases stayed unmatched. Germline V gene data show CDR1 as LNHNV and CDR2 as YYDKDF (reference sequence). Clones were read by immunoSEQ multiplex PCR, and TCRdb kept only the in-frame ones, dropping some. This sample carries 20,000 to 25,000 clones, 70% to 90% of them seen once, and the ten largest clones take 6.3%. Only one count was recorded for this clone. This chain links TRBV15 with TRBJ2-5, with TRBD2 matching 8 bases. The TCR comes from an elderly woman with active COVID-19. Material: peripheral blood. CDR3 protein: CATSRQSGGMETQYF. Here the CDR3 DNA reads TGTGCCACCAGCAGACAAAGCGGGGGTATGGAGACCCAGTACTTC.